The sequence of this T cell receptor (beta chain) was determined in a study of vaccination effects on CD4 cells after COVID-19. Points on this clone: Its antigen is not identified.

Germline V lookup: CDR1 KGHSH, CDR2 LQKENI. J was trimmed by 5 bases and V by 4 bases; bases with no gene match: 9. The CDR3 loop spans 15 amino acids. General study results and limits: Cross-reactivity toward common cold coronaviruses was confined to only 1 of 255 vaccine-induced clones in healthy vaccinees. Marked clonal contraction of both clone types appeared late after vaccination.

Under the ViraFEST assay, PBMC were stimulated with viral peptide pools so that antigen-specific CD4+ T cells expanded. Sequencing was performed afterwards. Culture lasted roughly 9 days before CD4+ T cell isolation. As their vaccination, participants received two doses of either BNT162b2 or mRNA-1273. Vaccine recipients had no previous SARS-CoV-2 infection; their nucleocapsid antibodies were negative. Wells containing a few million PBMC each were cultured with 9 to 10 IU/ml IL-2 and about 10 ug/ml peptides. Clones were read by immunoSEQ multiplex PCR, and TCRdb kept only the in-frame ones, dropping some. The table includes some 30,000 clones, roughly 80% detected once.

This clonotype was obtained from a human donor who received a COVID-19 vaccine. Some clones in this sample may be carry-over from other donors' samples. Material: CD4+ T cells from PBMCs cultured with SARS-CoV-2 spike peptides, obtained after COVID-19 vaccination. The rearrangement links TRBV18 to TRBJ2-5; TRBD1 matches at 8 bases. The DNA for the CDR3 is TGTGCCAGCTCACTCTCGACAGGGGCCGAGGAGACCCAGTACTTC. Protein: CASSLSTGAEETQYF.